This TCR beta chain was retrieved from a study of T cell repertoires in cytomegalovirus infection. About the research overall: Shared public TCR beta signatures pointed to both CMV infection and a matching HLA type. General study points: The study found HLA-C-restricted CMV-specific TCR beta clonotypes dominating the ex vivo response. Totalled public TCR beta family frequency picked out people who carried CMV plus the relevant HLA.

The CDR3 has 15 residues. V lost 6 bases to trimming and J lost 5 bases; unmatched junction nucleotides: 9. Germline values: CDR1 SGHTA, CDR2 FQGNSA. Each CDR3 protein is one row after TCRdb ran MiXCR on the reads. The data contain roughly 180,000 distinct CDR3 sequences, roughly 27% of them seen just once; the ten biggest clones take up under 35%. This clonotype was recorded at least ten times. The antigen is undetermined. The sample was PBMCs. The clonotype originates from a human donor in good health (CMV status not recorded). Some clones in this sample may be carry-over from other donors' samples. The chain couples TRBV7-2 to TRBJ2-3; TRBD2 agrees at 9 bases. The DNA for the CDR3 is TGTGCCAGCAGACCGACTAGCGGAGGGGAAGATACGCAGTATTTT. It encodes CASRPTSGGEDTQYF.